The 23 T cell receptor beta chains below come from one sample, sequenced in a study of T cells after yellow fever vaccination. TCRdb analysed the 5' RACE reads with MiXCR anew, one entry per CDR3 protein. The sample lists a few hundred thousand distinct CDR3 sequences; about 4% were seen once. The sample consisted of PBMCs, taken 5 days after the yellow fever booster vaccination. All receptors come from a man between 18 and 29 years old who received the YFV17D yellow fever vaccine.

This clonotype was detected ten times or more. This sequence joins TRBV12-3 or TRBV12-4 and TRBJ2-3; D gene ambiguous. Trimming removed 6 bases from V and 7 bases from J, with 11 bases in between. This CDR3 region has 12 residues. The CDR3 loop reads CASSRNRYTQYF. As DNA, the CDR3 is TGTGCCAGCAGCCGAAACCGGTATACGCAGTATTTT.

This clonotype has at least ten counts. The chain links TRBV11-1 to TRBJ2-5; TRBD1 agrees at 7 bases. Germline V CDR1 and CDR2: SGHAT, FQDESV (reference sequence). The CDR3 is made up of 13 amino acids. The junction had 3 bases not matched to a gene; V was cut back by 5 bases and J by 3 bases. This CDR3 is CASSHGTEETQYF. The CDR3, as DNA: TGTGCCAGCAGCCATGGGACAGAAGAGACCCAGTACTTC. Variable domain in full (rest from reference TRBV11-1 and TRBJ2-5): EAEVAQSPRYKITEKSQAVAFWCDPISGHATLYWYRQILGQGPELLVQFQDESVVDDSQLPKDRFSAERLKGVDSTLKIQPAELGDSAMYLCASSHGTEETQYFGPGTRLLVL.

This clonotype appeared a few times. V gene TRBV7-9 combines with J gene TRBJ1-1, with TRBD1 matching 8 bases. This CDR3 comprises 12 residues. The ends lost 3 bases at V and 8 bases at J; junction bases unmatched: 2. Germline CDR1 is SEHNR and CDR2 is FQNEAQ (reference sequence). CDR3 sequence (DNA): TGTGCCAGCAGCTTGGGGACAGGCGAAGCTTTCTTT. Translation: CASSLGTGEAFF.

The chain carries TRBV7-9 and TRBJ1-3, with unresolved D. The CDR3 contains 16 residues. Germline CDR1 and CDR2: SEHNR and FQNEAQ (reference sequence). Trimming pared 3 bases from V and 2 bases from J, leaving 14 bases between. CDR3 amino acids: CASSLARVTAGNTIYF. CDR3 bases: TGTGCCAGCAGCTTGGCCCGAGTAACAGCTGGAAACACCATATATTTT.

This clonotype has only a few counts. The V and J genes are TRBV27 and TRBJ2-3; D is uncertain. Germline V gives CDR1 MNHEY, CDR2 SMNVEV (reference sequence). Between the trimmed V and J ends, which lost 2 bases and 4 bases, there was a span of 10 bases. This CDR3 contains 14 residues. CDR3 DNA: TGTGCCAGCAGTTTACTAAGTTCTGCAGATACGCAGTATTTT. This sequence encodes CASSLLSSADTQYF.

This clonotype has a handful of counts. V gene TRBV3-1 combines with J gene TRBJ1-2; D is ambiguous. The germline V and J ends were trimmed by 3 bases and 8 bases, with 10 bases remaining between them. Germline V CDR1 and CDR2: LGHDT, YNNKEL (reference sequence). CDR3 length: 12 residues. The CDR3 is CASSHDSGGYTF. CDR3 nucleotide sequence: TGTGCCAGCAGCCATGATTCGGGGGGCTACACCTTC. The full variable domain, rest sourced from reference TRBV3-1 and TRBJ1-2, is DTAVSQTPKYLVTQMGNDKSIKCEQNLGHDTMYWYKQDSKKFLKIMFSYNNKELIINETVPNRFSPKSPDKAHLNLHINSLELGDSAVYFCASSHDSGGYTFGSGTRLTVV.

This clonotype was counted between two and nine times. The chain links TRBV5-5 to TRBJ1-2; a possible D gene is TRBD1 (6 bases). This CDR3 contains 14 residues. The V end lost 0 bases, the J end lost 8 bases, and 14 bases lay between the germline ends. CDR1 and CDR2 (germline): SGHKS, YYEKEE (reference sequence). CDR3 coding DNA: TGTGCCAGCAGCTTGGGGACAGTCCCTAAAGGCTACACCTTC. It encodes CASSLGTVPKGYTF.

At least ten counts were recorded for this clonotype. The V and J genes are TRBV18 and TRBJ1-2; D is possibly TRBD1 (5 bases). The length of the CDR3 is 13 residues. Trimming shortened V by 6 bases and J by 8 bases, and 16 bases separated the two germline ends. Per germline, CDR1 KGHSH and CDR2 LQKENI. The CDR3 nucleotides read TGTGCCAGCTCCCCTGAGGGGTTTAAGGGCTACACCTTC. Its protein is CASSPEGFKGYTF.

This clonotype was seen repeatedly, ten times or more. A read error may produce the germline difference seen at one junction end. V is TRBV6-5 and J is TRBJ1-4, with TRBD1 matching over 7 bases. This CDR3 is 12 amino acids long. CDR1 and CDR2 from the germline V gene are MNHEY and SVGAGI. This CDR3 reads CASSTRTGLLLF. The CDR3 nucleotides are TGTGCCAGCAGTACCAGGACAGGCCTCCTTCTTTTT.

V is TRBV4-3 and J is TRBJ2-3, with TRBD2 matching over 14 bases. Germline V gives CDR1 LGHNA, CDR2 YSLEER. The CDR3 is 17 amino acids. The junction had 8 bases not matched to a gene; V was cut back by 3 bases and J by 6 bases. CDR3 amino acids: CASSHNGGTSGGDTQYF. The CDR3 bases are TGCGCCAGCAGCCACAATGGGGGGACTAGCGGGGGTGATACGCAGTATTTT.

This clonotype occurred a few times. The chain is built from TRBV20-1 and TRBJ2-5; D may be TRBD2 (7 bases). V was pared by 1 base and J by 1 base, with 19 bases between. The CDR3 runs 17 residues. Germline V lookup: CDR1 DFQATT, CDR2 SNEGSKA (reference sequence). The CDR3 loop is CSARGLGLGGAQETQYF. The CDR3 coding sequence is TGCAGTGCTAGAGGTCTAGGATTGGGGGGGGCCCAAGAGACCCAGTACTTC.

The rearrangement joins TRBV9 to TRBJ2-7, with a weak D call TRBD2 (6 bases). The CDR3 sequence is 13 residues long. Germline CDR1 SGDLS, CDR2 YYNGEE. The germline V and J ends were trimmed by 0 bases and 3 bases, with 7 bases remaining between them. The DNA of the CDR3 is TGTGCCAGCAGCGTAGTGGGGGGCTACGAGCAGTACGTC. Its translation is CASSVVGGYEQYV.

This clonotype was observed at least ten times. The chain recombines TRBV15 with TRBJ2-4, with 12 bases aligning to TRBD2. This CDR3 is 14 amino acids long. Germline CDR1 LNHNV, CDR2 YYDKDF (reference sequence). Trimming removed 0 bases from V and 9 bases from J; junction bases left unmatched: 0. CDR3 in amino acids: CATSRETSGGIQYF. As DNA, the CDR3 is TGTGCCACCAGCAGAGAGACTAGCGGGGGCATTCAGTACTTC.

This chain links TRBV10-2 with TRBJ2-3; D is uncertain. The CDR3 extends over 12 amino acids. CDR1 is WSHSY, CDR2 SAAADI, per germline. The V end was cut by 5 bases, the J end by 6 bases, with 9 bases between. CDR3 DNA sequence: TGCGCCAGCAGTCCCTCGCGGGATACGCAGTATTTT. Amino acids: CASSPSRDTQYF.

This clonotype occurred many times. The chain employs TRBV7-2 and TRBJ2-7, with 8 bases that match TRBD2. CDR3 length: 14 amino acids. V gave up 1 base and J gave up 4 bases; unmatched junction bases: 3. Germline CDR1 and CDR2: SGHTA and FQGNSA. CDR3 protein: CASSLEASGYEQYV. Here the CDR3 DNA reads TGTGCCAGCAGCTTAGAGGCTAGCGGGTACGAGCAGTACGTC.

This clonotype has a handful of counts. The rearrangement joins TRBV7-2 to TRBJ1-6; D might be TRBD1 (5 bases). The CDR3 loop spans 13 amino acids. V was shortened by 3 bases and J by 9 bases, with 9 bases between the two germline ends. CDR1 and CDR2 from the germline V gene are SGHTA and FQGNSA. CDR3 residues: CASSLWDVSPLHF. The CDR3 DNA is TGTGCCAGCAGCTTGTGGGACGTTTCACCCCTCCACTTT. The full variable domain, completed using reference TRBV7-2 and TRBJ1-6, is GAGVSQSPSNKVTEKGKDVELRCDPISGHTALYWYRQSLGQGLEFLIYFQGNSAPDKSGLPSDRFSAERTGGSVSTLTIQRTQQEDSAVYLCASSLWDVSPLHFGNGTRLTVT.

This rearrangement joins TRBV27 to TRBJ1-2; D is undetermined. Trimming stripped 5 bases from V and 4 bases from J, with 14 bases between. CDR1 is MNHEY and CDR2 is SMNVEV in the germline V gene (reference sequence). CDR3 length: 14 amino acids. Here the CDR3 DNA reads TGTGCCAGCAGTATGTCCGGAGTAGCCTATGGCTACACCTTC. Protein sequence: CASSMSGVAYGYTF.

The chain joins TRBV7-9 to TRBJ1-2; 7 bases align to TRBD1. Trimming at V came to 4 bases and at J to 8 bases, leaving 10 bases not matched to a gene. Germline CDR1 is SEHNR and CDR2 is FQNEAQ (reference sequence). This CDR3 comprises 14 residues. The DNA of the CDR3 is TGTGCCAGCAGCTCGAGCGACAGGGCTGTAGGCTACACCTTC. Translation gives CASSSSDRAVGYTF.

This clonotype was counted a few times. The genes are TRBV20-1 and TRBJ2-1; D is perhaps TRBD1 or TRBD2 (5 bases each). The CDR3 loop spans 15 amino acids. Germline V gene data show CDR1 as DFQATT and CDR2 as SNEGSKA (reference sequence). V lost 2 bases to trimming and J lost 4 bases, with 15 bases between them. CDR3 residues: CSARNLGGIYNEQFF. The CDR3 bases are TGCAGTGCTAGAAACCTTGGGGGAATATACAATGAGCAGTTCTTC.

V and J are TRBV12-3 or TRBV12-4 and TRBJ2-5, with TRBD1 identical over 8 bases. The CDR3 is made up of 22 amino acids. V gave up 0 bases and J gave up 4 bases; unmatched junction bases: 25. As DNA, the CDR3 is TGTGCCAGCAGTTTAGCACGTCGGACAGGGCGTAGTAGGTTCCATTCTGTAGAGACCCAGTACTTC. This gives the protein CASSLARRTGRSRFHSVETQYF.

This clonotype appeared a single time. This chain connects TRBV3-1 to TRBJ1-6, with D perhaps matching TRBD1 (6 bases). The CDR3 is 16 residues long. V lost 1 base, J lost 4 bases, and 11 bases lay in between. Germline assignment: CDR1 LGHDT and CDR2 YNNKEL (reference sequence). CDR3 DNA: TGTGCCAGCAGCCAAGGGGGGGGGCATTATAATTCACCCCTCCACTTT. Translation: CASSQGGGHYNSPLHF.

This clonotype was observed a few times. The chain recombines TRBV27 with TRBJ1-1, with D maybe TRBD1 (5 bases). Germline CDR1 and CDR2: MNHEY and SMNVEV (reference sequence). The CDR3 spans 16 residues. The V end lost 5 bases, the J end lost 2 bases, and 18 bases lay between the germline ends. This CDR3 is CASSRRQLPLNTEAFF. In nucleotides, the CDR3 is TGTGCCAGCAGTCGTAGACAGTTGCCCCTCAACACTGAAGCTTTCTTT.

This clonotype showed up just a few times. This chain joins TRBV5-1 and TRBJ1-5; D call uncertain. The V gene lost 2 bases and the J gene lost 5 bases, with 8 bases spanning the gap. This CDR3 has 13 amino acids. From germline, CDR1 is SGHRS and CDR2 YFSETQ. This CDR3 is CASSFSADQPQHF. The CDR3 bases are TGCGCCAGCAGCTTTAGCGCCGATCAGCCCCAGCATTTT.